The text below deals with one TCR beta chain. Its antigen is not known. This sample stems from a study of blood T cells in healthy people across ages. The use of a sample-barcoded 5' primer and a J-beta primer mix characterized a second PCR of roughly 6 to 11 cycles. Individual samples furnished no less than 2.5 million CDR3-containing paired-end reads apiece. In TCRdb, the 5' RACE reads were re-called with MiXCR into one record per CDR3 protein. The sample has some 1.7 million distinct CDR3 sequences; roughly 30% are singletons. Study outcomes and limitations: Unsorted PBMCs blocked a conclusive comparison of naive and antigen-experienced cells. Total diversity from one million sequenced T cells was likely underestimated.

Trimming left V 3 bases short and J 13 bases short, with 20 bases between. Germline V CDR1 and CDR2: SGHKS, YYEKEE (reference sequence). The CDR3 has 15 amino acids. The sample taken for sequencing was blood. The TCR originated in a woman aged 25 to 45 in good health. The rearrangement joins TRBV5-5 to TRBJ1-6; a weak D match, TRBD1 (6 bases). CDR3 residues: CASSSEVGARSPLHF. CDR3 in DNA: TGTGCCAGCAGCTCGGAGGTGGGGGCAAGGTCGCCCCTCCACTTT.